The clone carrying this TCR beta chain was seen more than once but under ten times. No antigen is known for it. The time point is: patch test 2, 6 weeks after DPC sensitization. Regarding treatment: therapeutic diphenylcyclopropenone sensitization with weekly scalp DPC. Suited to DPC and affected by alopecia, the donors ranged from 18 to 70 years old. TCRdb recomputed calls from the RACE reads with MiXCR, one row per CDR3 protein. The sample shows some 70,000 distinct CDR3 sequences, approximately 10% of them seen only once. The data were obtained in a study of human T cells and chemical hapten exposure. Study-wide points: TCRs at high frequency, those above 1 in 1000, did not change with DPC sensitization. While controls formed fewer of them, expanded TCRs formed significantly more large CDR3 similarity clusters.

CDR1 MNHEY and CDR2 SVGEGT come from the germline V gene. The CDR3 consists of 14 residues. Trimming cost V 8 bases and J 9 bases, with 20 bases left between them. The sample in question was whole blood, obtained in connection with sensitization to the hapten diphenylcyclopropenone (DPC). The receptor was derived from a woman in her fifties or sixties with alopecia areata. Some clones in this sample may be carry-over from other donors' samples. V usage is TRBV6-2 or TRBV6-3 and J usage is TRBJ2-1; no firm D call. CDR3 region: CASGVDDIRPEQFF. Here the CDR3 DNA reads TGTGCCAGCGGAGTGGATGATATCCGGCCTGAGCAGTTCTTC.